This paragraph covers one T cell receptor beta chain sequence. The CDR3 runs to 13 residues. V dropped 3 bases and J dropped 4 bases, with 9 bases sitting between them. Germline V gene lookup returns CDR1 SGHTA and CDR2 FQGNSA. These data come from a study of blood T cell repertoires in COVID-19. Study context: Italy, Spain and the United States were the sources of the convalescent and acute COVID-19 samples. T cells, B-cell-depleted T cells, or PBMCs supplied cDNA or gDNA.

Methods used by the authors: Estimated nucleated cell counts came from reference gene primer amplification. Sequenced by immunoSEQ multiplex PCR; TCRdb stores in-frame clones only, minus some. V, J and clone size derive from that table, while D and trimming were established from the DNA sequence. This repertoire shows more than 250,000 clones, 88% found once; its top ten account for 0.7%. This receptor was obtained from a human donor in a cohort sampled during active COVID-19. Material for sequencing was peripheral blood. The chain uses TRBV7-2 and TRBJ1-1; no clear D gene. The CDR3 coding sequence is TGTGCCAGCAGCTTGTATGAGCGCACTGAAGCTTTCTTT. It is translated as CASSLYERTEAFF.